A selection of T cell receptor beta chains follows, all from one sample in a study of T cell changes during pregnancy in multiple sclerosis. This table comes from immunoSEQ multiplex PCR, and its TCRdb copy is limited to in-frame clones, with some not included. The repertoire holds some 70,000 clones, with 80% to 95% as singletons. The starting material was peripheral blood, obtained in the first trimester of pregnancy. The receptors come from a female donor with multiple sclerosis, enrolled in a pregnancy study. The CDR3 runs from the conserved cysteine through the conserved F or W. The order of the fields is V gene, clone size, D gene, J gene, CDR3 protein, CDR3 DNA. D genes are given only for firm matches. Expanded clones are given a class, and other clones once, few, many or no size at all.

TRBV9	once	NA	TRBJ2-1	CASGLRVNEQFF	TGTGCTTCGGGACTCCGAGTCAATGAGCAGTTCTTC
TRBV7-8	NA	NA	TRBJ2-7	CASSHTGVNEQYF	TGTGCCAGCAGCCACACAGGAGTCAACGAGCAGTACTTC
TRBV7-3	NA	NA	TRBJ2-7	CASSLRPRDTSSYEQYF	TGTGCCAGCAGCTTAAGACCACGGGACACGAGCTCCTACGAGCAGTACTTC
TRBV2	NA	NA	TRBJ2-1	CASSYYNEQFF	TGTGCCAGCAGTTACTACAATGAGCAGTTCTTC
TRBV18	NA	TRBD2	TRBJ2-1	CASSRQKIGLADNEQFF	TGTGCCAGCTCACGACAAAAGATAGGACTAGCGGACAATGAGCAGTTCTTC
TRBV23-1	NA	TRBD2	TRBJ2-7	CASSQSNNSASGVF	TGCGCCAGCAGTCAATCGAACAATTCCGCTAGCGGAGTCTTC
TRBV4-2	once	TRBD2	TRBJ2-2	CASSQASAGYTGELFF	TGTGCCAGCAGCCAAGCATCAGCGGGGTACACCGGGGAGCTGTTTTTT
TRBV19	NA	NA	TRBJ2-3	CASRGFGTDTQYF	TGTGCCAGCAGGGGTTTCGGCACAGATACGCAGTATTTT
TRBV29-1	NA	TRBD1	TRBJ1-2	CSVDLTGDYGYTF	TGCAGCGTTGATTTGACAGGGGATTACGGCTACACCTTC
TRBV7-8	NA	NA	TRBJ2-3	CASSFTAVSDTQYF	TGTGCCAGCAGCTTTACAGCGGTTTCGGATACGCAGTATTTT
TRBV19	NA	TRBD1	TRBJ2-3	CASRVYHRGADTQYF	TGTGCCAGTAGGGTATATCACAGGGGTGCAGATACGCAGTATTTT
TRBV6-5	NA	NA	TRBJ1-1	CASSYSFGAGATEAFF	TGTGCCAGCAGTTACTCTTTCGGTGCGGGAGCCACTGAAGCTTTCTTT
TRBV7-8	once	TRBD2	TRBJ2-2	CASSRGTSGEPGELFF	TGTGCCAGCAGCCGCGGGACTAGCGGGGAGCCCGGGGAGCTGTTTTTT
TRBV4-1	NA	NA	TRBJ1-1	CASSQFFGVGEVNTEAFF	TGCGCCAGCAGCCAATTTTTCGGTGTCGGGGAGGTGAACACTGAAGCTTTCTTT
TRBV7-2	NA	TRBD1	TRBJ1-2	CASSLRGQNYGYTF	TGTGCCAGCAGCTTAAGGGGACAGAACTATGGCTACACCTTC